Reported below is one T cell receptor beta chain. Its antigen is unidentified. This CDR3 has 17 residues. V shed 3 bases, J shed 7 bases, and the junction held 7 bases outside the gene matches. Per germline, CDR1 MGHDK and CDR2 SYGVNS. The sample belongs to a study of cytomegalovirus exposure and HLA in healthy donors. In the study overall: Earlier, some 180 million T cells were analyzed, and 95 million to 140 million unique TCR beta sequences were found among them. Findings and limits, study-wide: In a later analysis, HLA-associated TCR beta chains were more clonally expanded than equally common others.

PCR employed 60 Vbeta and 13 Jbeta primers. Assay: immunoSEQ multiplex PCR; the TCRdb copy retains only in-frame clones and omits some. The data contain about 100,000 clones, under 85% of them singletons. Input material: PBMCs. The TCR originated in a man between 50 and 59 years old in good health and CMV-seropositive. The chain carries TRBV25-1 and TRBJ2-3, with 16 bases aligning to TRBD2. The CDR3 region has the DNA TGTGCCAGCAGTGACAAAGGGACTAGCGGGGGGGCCCATACGCAGTATTTT. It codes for CASSDKGTSGGAHTQYF.